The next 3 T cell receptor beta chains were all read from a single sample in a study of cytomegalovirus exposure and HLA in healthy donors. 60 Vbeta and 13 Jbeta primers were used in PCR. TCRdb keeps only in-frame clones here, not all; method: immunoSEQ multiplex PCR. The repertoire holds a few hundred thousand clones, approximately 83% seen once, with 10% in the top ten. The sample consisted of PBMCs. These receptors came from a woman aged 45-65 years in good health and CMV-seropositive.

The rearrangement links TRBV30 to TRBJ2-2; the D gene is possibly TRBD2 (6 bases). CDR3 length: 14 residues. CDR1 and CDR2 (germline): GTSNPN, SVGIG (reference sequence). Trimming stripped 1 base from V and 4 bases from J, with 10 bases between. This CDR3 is CAWSGGVPTGELFF. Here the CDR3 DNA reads TGTGCCTGGAGTGGCGGGGTCCCCACCGGGGAGCTGTTTTTT.

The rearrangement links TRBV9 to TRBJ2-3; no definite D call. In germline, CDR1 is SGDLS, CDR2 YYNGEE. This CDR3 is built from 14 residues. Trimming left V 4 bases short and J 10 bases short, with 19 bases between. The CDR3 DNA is TGTGCCAGCAGCCCTGGCACTACATCGACCTCGCAGTATTTT. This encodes CASSPGTTSTSQYF.

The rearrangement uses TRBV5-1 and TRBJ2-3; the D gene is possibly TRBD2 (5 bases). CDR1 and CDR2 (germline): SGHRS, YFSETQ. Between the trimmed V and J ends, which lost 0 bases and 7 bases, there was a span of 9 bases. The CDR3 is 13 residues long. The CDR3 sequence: CASSLGTGNTQYF. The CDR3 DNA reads TGCGCCAGCAGCTTGGGGACGGGAAATACGCAGTATTTT.